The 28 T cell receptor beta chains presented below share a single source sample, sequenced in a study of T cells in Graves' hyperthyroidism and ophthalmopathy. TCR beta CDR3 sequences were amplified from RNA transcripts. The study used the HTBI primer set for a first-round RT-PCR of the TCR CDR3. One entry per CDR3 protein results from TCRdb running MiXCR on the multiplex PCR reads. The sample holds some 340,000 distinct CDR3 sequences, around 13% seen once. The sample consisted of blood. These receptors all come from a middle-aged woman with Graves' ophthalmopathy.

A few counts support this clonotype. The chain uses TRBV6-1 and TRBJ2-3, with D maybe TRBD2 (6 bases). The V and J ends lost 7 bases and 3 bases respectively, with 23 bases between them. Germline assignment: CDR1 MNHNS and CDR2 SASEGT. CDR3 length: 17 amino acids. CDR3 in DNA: TGTGCCAGCACCCTTCTTCCTGGCGGTGGAGGGACAGATACGCAGTATTTT. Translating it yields CASTLLPGGGGTDTQYF.

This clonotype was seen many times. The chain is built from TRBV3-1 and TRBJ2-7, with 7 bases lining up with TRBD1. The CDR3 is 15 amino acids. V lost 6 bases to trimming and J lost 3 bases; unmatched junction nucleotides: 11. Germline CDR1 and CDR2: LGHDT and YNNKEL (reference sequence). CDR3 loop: CASSPGTASFYEQYF. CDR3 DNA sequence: TGTGCCAGCAGTCCCGGGACAGCCTCCTTCTACGAGCAGTACTTC.

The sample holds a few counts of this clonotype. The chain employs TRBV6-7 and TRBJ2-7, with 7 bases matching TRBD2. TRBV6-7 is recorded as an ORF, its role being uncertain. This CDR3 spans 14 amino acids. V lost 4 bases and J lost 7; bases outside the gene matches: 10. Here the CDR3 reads CASSLGPRAGEQYF. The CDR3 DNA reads TGTGCCAGCAGTTTAGGCCCGCGAGCGGGGGAGCAGTACTTC.

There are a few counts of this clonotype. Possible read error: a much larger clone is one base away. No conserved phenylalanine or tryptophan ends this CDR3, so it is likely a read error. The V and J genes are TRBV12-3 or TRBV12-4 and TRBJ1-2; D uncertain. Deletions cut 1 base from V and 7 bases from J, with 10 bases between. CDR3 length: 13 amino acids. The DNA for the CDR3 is TGTGCCAGCAGTTTAGTAGGTACGACTGGCTACACCATC. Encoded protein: CASSLVGTTGYTI.

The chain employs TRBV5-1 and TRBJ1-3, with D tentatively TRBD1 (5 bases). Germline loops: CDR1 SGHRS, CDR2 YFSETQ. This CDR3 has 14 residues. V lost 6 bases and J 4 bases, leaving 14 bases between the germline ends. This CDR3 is CASTREGSGNTIYF. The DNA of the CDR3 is TGCGCCAGCACCCGTGAGGGGTCAGGAAACACCATATATTTT.

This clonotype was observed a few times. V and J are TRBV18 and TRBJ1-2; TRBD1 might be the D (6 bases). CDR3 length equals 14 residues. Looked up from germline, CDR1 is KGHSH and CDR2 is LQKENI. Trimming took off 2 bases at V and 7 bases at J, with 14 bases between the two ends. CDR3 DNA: TGTGCCAGCTCACCAGAGGGGGGGTCGGCTGGCTACACCTTC. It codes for CASSPEGGSAGYTF.

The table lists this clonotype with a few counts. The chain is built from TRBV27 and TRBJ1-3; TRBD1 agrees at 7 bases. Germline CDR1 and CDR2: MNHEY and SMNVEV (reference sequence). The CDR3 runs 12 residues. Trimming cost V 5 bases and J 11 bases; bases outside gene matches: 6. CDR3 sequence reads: CASSTATGPIYF. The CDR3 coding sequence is TGTGCCAGCAGTACCGCGACAGGGCCCATATATTTT.

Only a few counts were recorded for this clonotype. The CDR3 sequence: CASSGRGPRDYEQYF. The CDR3 DNA is TGTGCCAGCAGCGGCAGGGGCCCGAGGGACTACGAGCAGTACTTC. V usage is TRBV5-4 and J usage is TRBJ2-7; the D gene is possibly TRBD1 (6 bases). V lost 4 bases and J lost 3, with 17 bases in between. CDR3 length: 15 residues. Germline CDR1 reads SGHNT; CDR2 reads YYREEE (reference sequence).

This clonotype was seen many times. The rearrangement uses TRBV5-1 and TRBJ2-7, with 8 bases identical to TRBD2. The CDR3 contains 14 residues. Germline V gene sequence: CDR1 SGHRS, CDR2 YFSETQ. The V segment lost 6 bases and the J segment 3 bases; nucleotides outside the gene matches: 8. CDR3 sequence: CASTLGTRFYEQYF. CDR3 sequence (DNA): TGCGCCAGCACCCTTGGGACTAGATTCTACGAGCAGTACTTC.

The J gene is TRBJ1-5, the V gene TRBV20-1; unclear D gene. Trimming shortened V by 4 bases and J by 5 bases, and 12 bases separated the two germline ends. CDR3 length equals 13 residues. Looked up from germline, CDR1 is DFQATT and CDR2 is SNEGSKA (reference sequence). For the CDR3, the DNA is TGCAGTGCTACCCTCGGGAGTCATCAGCCCCAGCATTTT. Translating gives CSATLGSHQPQHF.

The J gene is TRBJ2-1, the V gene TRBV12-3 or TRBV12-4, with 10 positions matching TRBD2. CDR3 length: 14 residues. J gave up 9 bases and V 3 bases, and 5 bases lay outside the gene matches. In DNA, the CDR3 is TGTGCCAGCAGTTTGCTAGCGGGAGTACCTGAGCAGTTCTTC. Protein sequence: CASSLLAGVPEQFF.

CDR3: CSASWDRVYNEQFF. The CDR3 DNA reads as TGCAGTGCTAGTTGGGACAGGGTCTACAATGAGCAGTTCTTC. The V call is TRBV20-1, the J call TRBJ2-1, with 9 bases matching TRBD1. CDR3 length equals 14 residues. CDR1 and CDR2 from the germline V gene are DFQATT and SNEGSKA (reference sequence). Trimming at V came to 3 bases and at J to 3 bases, leaving 3 bases not matched to a gene.

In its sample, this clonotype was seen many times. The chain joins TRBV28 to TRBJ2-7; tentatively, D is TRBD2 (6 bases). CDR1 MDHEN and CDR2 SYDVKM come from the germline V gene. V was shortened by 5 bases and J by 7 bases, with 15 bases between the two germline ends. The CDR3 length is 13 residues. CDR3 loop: CASSPPGDYEQYF. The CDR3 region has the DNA TGTGCCAGCAGTCCCCCGGGAGACTATGAGCAGTACTTC.

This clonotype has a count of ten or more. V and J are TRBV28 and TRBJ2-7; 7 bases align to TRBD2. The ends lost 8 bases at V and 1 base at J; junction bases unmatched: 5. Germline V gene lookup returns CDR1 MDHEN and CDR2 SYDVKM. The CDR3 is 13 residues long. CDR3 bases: TGTGCCAGCCAGGCGGGAGCGTCCTACGAGCAGTACTTC. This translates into CASQAGASYEQYF.

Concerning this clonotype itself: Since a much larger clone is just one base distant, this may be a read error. The CDR3 spells CASRRGSSYEQYF. The CDR3 DNA follows: TGTGCCAGTAGACGCGGGTCGAGCTACGAGCAGTACTTC. The rearrangement joins TRBV19 to TRBJ2-7; D might be TRBD2 (5 bases). V lost 6 bases to trimming and J lost 3 bases, with 12 bases between them. The length of the CDR3 is 13 residues. The germline CDR1 and CDR2 sequences are LNHDA and SQIVND (reference sequence).

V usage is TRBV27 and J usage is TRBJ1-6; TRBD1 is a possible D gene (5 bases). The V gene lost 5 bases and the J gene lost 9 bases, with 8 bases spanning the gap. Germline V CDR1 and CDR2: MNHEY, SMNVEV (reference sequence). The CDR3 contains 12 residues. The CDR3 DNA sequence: TGTGCCAGCAGTACAGGTACTTCACCCCTCCACTTT. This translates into CASSTGTSPLHF.

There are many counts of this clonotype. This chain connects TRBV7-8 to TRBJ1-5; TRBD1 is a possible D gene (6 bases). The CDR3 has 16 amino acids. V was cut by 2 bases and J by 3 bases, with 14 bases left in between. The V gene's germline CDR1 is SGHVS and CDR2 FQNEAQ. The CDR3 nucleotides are TGTGCCAGCAGCTTACTACAGGGACGGTCCAATCAGCCCCAGCATTTT. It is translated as CASSLLQGRSNQPQHF.

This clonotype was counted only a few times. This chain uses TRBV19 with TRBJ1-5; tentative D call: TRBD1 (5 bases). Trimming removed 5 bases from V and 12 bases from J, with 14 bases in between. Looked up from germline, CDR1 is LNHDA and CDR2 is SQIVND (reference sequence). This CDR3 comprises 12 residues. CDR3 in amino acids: CASSYVQGLQHF. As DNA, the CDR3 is TGTGCCAGTAGTTATGTCCAGGGTCTCCAGCATTTT.

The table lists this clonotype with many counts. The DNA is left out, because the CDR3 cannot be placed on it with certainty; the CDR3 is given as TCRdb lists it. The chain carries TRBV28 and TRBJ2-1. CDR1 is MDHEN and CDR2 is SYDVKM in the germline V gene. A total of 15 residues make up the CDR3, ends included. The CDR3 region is CASSSSWAIYNEQFF.

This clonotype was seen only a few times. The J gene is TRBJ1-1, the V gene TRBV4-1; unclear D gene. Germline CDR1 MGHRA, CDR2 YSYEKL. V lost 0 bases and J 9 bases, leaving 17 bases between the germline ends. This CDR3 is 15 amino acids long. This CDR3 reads CASSQEGTPLGQAFF. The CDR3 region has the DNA TGCGCCAGCAGCCAAGAAGGCACCCCCTTGGGTCAAGCTTTCTTT.

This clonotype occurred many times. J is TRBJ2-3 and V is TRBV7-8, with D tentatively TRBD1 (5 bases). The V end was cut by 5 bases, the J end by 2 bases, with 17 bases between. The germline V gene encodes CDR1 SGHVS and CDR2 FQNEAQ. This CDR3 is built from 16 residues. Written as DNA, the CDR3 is TGTGCCAGCAGCGCAGGAGAAGGGGTCCCCACAGATACGCAGTATTTT. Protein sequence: CASSAGEGVPTDTQYF.

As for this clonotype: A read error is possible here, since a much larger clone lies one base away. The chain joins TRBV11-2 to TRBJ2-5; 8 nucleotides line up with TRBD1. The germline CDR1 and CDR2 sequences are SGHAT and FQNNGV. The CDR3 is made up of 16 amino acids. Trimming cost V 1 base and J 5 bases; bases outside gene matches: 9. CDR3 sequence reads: CASSLGGAGGLETQYF. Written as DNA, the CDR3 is TGTGCCAGCAGCTTAGGGGGGGCAGGGGGCCTGGAGACCCAGTACTTC. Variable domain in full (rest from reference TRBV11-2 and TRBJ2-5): EAGVAQSPRYKIIEKRQSVAFWCNPISGHATLYWYQQILGQGPKLLIQFQNNGVVDDSQLPKDRFSAERLKGVDSTLKIQPAKLEDSAVYLCASSLGGAGGLETQYFGPGTRLLVL.

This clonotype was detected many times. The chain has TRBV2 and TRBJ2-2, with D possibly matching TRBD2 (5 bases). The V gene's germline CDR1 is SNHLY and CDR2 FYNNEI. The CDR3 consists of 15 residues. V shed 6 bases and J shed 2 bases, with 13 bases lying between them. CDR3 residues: CASRGRTFNTGELFF. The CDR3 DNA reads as TGTGCCAGCAGGGGCCGGACTTTTAACACCGGGGAGCTGTTTTTT.

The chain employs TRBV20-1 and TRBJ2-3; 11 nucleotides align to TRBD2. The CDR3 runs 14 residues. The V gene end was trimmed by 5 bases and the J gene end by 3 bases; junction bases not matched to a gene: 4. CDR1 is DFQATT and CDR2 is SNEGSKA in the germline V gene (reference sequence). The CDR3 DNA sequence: TGCAGTGCTGAACGGACTAGCGGGACAGATACGCAGTATTTT. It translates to CSAERTSGTDTQYF.

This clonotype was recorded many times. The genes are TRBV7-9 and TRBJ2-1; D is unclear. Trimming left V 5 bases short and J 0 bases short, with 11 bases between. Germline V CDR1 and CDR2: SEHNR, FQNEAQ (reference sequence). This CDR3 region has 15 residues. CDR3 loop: CASSQRGTSYNEQFF. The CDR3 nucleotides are TGTGCCAGCAGCCAAAGAGGTACCTCCTACAATGAGCAGTTCTTC.

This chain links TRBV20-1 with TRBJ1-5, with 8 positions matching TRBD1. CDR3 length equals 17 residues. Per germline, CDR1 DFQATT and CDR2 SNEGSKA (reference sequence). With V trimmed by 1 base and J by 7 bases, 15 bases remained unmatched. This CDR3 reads CSARGSGTGRLGQPQHF. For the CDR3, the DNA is TGCAGTGCTAGAGGTTCTGGGACAGGAAGGCTTGGGCAGCCCCAGCATTTT.

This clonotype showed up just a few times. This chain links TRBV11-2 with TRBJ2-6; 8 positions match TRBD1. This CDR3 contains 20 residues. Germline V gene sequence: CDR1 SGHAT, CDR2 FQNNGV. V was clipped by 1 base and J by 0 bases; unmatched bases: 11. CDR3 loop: CASSLVSFGQGDSGANVLTF. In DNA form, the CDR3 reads TGTGCCAGCAGCTTAGTTAGCTTCGGACAGGGAGACTCTGGGGCCAACGTCCTGACTTTC.

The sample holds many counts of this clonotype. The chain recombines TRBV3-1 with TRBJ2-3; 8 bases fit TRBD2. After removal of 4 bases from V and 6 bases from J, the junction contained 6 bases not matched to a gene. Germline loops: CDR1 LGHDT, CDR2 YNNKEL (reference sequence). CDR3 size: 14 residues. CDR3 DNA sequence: TGTGCCAGCAGCCTTTTTAGCGGGATGGATACGCAGTATTTT. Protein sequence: CASSLFSGMDTQYF.